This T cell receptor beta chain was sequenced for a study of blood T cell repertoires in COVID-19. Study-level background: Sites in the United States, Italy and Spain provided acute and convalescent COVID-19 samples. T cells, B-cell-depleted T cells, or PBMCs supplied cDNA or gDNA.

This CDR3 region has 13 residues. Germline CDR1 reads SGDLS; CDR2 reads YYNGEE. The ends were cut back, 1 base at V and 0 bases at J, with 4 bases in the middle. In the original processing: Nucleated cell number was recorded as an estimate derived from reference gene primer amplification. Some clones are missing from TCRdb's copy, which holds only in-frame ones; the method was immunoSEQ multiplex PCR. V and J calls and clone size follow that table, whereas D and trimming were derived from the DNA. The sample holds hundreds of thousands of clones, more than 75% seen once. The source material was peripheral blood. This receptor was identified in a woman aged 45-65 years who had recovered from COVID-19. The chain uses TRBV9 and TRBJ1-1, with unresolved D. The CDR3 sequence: CASSVSVNTEAFF. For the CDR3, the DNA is TGTGCCAGCAGCGTATCTGTGAACACTGAAGCTTTCTTT.